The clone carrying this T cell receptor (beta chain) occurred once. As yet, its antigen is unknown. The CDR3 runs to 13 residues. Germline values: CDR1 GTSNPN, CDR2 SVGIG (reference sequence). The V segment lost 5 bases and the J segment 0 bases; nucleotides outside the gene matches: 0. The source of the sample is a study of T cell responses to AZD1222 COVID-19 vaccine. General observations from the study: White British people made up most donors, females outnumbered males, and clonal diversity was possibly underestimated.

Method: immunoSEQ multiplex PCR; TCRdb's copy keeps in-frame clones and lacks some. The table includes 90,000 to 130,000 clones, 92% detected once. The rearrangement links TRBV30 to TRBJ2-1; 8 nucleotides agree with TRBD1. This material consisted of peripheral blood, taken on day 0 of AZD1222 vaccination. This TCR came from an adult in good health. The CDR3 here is CAWDRGSYNEQFF. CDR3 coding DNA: TGTGCCTGGGACAGGGGCTCCTACAATGAGCAGTTCTTC.